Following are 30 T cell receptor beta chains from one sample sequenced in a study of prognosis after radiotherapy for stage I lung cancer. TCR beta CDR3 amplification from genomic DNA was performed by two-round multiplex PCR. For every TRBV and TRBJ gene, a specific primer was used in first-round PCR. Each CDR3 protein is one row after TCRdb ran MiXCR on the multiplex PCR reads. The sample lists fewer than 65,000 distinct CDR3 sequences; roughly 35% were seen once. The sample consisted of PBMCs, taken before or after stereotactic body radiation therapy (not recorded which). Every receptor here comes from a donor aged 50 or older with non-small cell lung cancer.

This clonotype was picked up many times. DNA for the CDR3: TGCGCCAGCAGCTTGTTGGGGAAAGATACGCAGTATTTT. This translates into CASSLLGKDTQYF. V is TRBV5-1 and J is TRBJ2-3; D is uncertain. Germline CDR1 and CDR2: SGHRS and YFSETQ. This CDR3 region has 13 residues. V gave up 1 base and J gave up 5 bases, with 8 bases separating them.

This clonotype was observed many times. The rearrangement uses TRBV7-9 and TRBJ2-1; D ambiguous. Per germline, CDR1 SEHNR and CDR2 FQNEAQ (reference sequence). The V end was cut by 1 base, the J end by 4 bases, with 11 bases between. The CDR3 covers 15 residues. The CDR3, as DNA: TGTGCCAGCAGCTTAGACCTAGAAATATACAATGAGCAGTTCTTC. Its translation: CASSLDLEIYNEQFF.

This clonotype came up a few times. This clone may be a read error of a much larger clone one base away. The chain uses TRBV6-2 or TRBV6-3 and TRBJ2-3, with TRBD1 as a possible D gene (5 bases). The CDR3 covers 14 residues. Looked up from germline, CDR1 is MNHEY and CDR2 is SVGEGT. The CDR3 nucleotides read TGTGTCAGCAGGGCCTATCGGAACACAGATACGCAGTATTTT. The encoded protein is CVSRAYRNTDTQYF.

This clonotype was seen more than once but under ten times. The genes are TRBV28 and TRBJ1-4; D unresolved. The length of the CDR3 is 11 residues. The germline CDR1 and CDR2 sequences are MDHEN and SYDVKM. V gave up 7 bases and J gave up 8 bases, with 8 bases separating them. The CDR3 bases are TGTGCCAGCAAAGTGGAGGAAAAACTGTTTTTT. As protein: CASKVEEKLFF.

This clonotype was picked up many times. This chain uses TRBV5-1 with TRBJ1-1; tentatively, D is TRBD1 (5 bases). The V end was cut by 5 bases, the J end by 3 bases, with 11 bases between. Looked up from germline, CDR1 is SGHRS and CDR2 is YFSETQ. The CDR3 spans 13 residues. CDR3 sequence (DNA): TGCGCCAGCAGTAATTGGGGGGACACTGAAGCTTTCTTT. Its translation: CASSNWGDTEAFF. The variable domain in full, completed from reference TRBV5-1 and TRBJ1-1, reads KAGVTQTPRYLIKTRGQQVTLSCSPISGHRSVSWYQQTPGQGLQFLFEYFSETQRNKGNFPGRFSGRQFSNSRSEMNVSTLELGDSALYLCASSNWGDTEAFFGQGTRLTVV.

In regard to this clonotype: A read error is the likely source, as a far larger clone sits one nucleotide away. In nucleotides, the CDR3 is TGTGCCAACAGTTACCTCCGGTTGGGTGAGCAGTTCTTC. It specifies CANSYLRLGEQFF. The J gene is TRBJ2-1, the V gene TRBV6-2 or TRBV6-3; D gene ambiguous. CDR1 is MNHEY, CDR2 SVGEGT, per germline. The length of the CDR3 is 13 residues.

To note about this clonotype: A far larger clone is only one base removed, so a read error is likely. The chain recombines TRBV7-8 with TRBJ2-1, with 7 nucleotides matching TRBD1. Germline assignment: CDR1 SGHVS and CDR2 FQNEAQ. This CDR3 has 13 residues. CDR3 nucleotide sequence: TGTGCCAGCAGCTTTGTGCCCCGGGACAGCCTACTCTTC. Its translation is CASSFVPRDSLLF.

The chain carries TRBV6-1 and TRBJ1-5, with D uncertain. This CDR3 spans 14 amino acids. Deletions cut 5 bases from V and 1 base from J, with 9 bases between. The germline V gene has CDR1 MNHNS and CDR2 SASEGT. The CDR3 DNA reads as TGTGCCAGCAGTCGTGGAGGGAGCAATCAGCCCCAGCATTTT. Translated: CASSRGGSNQPQHF.

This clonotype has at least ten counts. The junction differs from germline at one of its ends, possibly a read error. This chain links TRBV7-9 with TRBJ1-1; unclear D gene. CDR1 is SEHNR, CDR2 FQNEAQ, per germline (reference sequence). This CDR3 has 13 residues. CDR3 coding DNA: TGTGCCAGCAGCAACTGGAAAGTGGCTGAAGCTTTTTTT. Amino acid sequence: CASSNWKVAEAFF.

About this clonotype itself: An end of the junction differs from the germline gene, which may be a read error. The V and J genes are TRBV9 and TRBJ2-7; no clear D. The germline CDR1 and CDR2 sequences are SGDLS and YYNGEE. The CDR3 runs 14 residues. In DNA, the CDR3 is TGTGCCAGCAGCGTAGTGAACAGAAACTACGGGCAGTACTTC. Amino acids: CASSVVNRNYGQYF.

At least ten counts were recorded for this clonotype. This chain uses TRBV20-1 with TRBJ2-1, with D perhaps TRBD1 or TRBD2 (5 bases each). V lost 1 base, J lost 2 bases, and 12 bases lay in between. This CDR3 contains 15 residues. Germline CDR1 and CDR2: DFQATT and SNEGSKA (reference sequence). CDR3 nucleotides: TGCAGTGCTAGAGTTAGCAGGGACCCCTACAATGAGCAGTTCTTC. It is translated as CSARVSRDPYNEQFF.

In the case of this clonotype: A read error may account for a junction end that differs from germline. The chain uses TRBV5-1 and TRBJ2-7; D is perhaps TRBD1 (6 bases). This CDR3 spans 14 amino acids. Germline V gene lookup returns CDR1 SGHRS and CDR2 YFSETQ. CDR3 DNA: TGTTCCAGCAGCCGGACAGTAAACTCCTACGAGCAGTACTTC. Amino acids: CSSSRTVNSYEQYF.

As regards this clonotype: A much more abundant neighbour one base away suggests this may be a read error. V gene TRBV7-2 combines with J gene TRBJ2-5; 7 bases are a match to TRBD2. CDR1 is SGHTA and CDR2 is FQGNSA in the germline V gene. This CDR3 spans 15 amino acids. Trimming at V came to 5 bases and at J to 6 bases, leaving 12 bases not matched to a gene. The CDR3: CASSPFGESGKTQYF. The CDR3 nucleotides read TGTGCCAGCAGCCCCTTTGGAGAGAGCGGGAAGACCCAGTACTTC.

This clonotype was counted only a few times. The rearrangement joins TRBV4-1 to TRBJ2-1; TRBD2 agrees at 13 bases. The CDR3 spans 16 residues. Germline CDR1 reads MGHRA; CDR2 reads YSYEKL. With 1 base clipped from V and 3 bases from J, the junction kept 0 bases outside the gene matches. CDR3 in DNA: TGCGCCAGCAGCCAAGGGACTAGCGGGAGCTACAATGAGCAGTTCTTC. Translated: CASSQGTSGSYNEQFF.

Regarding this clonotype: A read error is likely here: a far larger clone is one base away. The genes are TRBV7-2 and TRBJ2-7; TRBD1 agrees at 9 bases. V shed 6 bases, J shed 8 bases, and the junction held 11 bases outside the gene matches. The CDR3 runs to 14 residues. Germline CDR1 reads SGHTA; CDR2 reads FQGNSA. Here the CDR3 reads CASSDLTGGSKQYF. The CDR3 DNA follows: TGTGCCAGCAGTGACCTGACAGGGGGGAGCAAGCAGTACTTC.

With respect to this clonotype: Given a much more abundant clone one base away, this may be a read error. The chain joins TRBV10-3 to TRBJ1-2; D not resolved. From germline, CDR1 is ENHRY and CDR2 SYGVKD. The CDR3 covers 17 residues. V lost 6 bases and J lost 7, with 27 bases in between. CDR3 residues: CAIRDPYPDVLSGGYTF. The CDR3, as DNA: TGTGCCATCAGGGACCCGTACCCAGACGTACTTTCGGGTGGCTACACCTTC.

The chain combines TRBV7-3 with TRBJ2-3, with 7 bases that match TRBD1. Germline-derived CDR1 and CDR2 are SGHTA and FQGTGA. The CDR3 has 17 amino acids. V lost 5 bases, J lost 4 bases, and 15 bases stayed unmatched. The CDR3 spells CASSSSQGRGLADTQYF. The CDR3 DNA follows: TGTGCCAGCAGCAGCTCACAGGGGCGAGGACTCGCAGATACGCAGTATTTT.

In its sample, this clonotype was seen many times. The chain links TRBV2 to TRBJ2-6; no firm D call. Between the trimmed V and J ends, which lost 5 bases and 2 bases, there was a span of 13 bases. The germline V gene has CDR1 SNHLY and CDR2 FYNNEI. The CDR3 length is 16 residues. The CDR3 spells CASSLEGFTGANVLTF. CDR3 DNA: TGTGCCAGCAGTCTGGAAGGATTCACTGGGGCCAACGTCCTGACTTTC.

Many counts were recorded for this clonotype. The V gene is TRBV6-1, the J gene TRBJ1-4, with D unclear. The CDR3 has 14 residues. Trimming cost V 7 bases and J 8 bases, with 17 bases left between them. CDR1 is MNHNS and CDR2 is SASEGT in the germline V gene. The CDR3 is CASKEGPGGEKLFF. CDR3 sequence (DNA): TGTGCCAGCAAAGAAGGTCCAGGAGGGGAAAAACTGTTTTTT.

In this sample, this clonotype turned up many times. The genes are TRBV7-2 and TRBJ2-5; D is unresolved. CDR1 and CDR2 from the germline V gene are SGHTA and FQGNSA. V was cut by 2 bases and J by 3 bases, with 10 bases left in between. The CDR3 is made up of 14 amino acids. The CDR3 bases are TGTGCCAGCAGCTTAAAGGCCCGCAAAGAGACCCAGTACTTC. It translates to CASSLKARKETQYF.

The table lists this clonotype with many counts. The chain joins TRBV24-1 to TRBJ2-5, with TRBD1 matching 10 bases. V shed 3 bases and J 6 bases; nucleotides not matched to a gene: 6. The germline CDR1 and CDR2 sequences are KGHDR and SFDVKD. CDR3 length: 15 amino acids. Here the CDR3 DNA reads TGTGCCACCAGTGATAACCGGGACAGGGGACAGACCCAGTACTTC. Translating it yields CATSDNRDRGQTQYF.

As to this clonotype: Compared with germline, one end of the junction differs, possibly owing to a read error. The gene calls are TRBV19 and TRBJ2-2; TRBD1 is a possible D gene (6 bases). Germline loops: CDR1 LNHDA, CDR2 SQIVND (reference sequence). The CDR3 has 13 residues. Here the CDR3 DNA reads TGTTCCAGCACTACAGGGATCACCGGGGAGCTGTTTTTT. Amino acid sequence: CSSTTGITGELFF.

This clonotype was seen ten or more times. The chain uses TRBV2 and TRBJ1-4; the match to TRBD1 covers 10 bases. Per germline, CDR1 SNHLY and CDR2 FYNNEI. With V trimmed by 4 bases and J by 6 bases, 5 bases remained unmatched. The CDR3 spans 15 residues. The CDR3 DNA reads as TGTGCCAGCAGTGTACCGGACAGGGGGTATGAAAAACTGTTTTTT. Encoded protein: CASSVPDRGYEKLFF.

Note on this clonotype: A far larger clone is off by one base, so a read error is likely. The CDR3 sequence: CASGACYNEQFF. The CDR3 DNA is TGTGCCAGCGGAGCCTGCTACAATGAGCAGTTCTTC. The chain employs TRBV6-2 or TRBV6-3 and TRBJ2-1; the D is unclear. The V gene lost 8 bases and the J gene lost 3 bases, with 8 bases spanning the gap. The CDR3 is 12 residues long. Germline loops: CDR1 MNHEY, CDR2 SVGEGT.

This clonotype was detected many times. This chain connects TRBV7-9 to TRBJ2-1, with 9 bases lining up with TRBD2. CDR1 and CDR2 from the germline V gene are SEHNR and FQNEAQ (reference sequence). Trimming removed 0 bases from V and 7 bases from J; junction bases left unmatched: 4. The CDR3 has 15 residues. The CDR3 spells CASSLAGGRGNEQFF. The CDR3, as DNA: TGTGCCAGCAGCTTAGCGGGCGGGAGGGGAAATGAGCAGTTCTTC.

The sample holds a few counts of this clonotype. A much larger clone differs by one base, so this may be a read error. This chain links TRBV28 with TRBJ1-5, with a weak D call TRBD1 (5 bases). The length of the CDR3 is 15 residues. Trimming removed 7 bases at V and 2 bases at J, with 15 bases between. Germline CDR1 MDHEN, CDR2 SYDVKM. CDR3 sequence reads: CASKAQGLCNQPQHF. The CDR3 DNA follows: TGTGCCAGCAAGGCCCAGGGCCTTTGCAATCAGCCCCAGCATTTT.

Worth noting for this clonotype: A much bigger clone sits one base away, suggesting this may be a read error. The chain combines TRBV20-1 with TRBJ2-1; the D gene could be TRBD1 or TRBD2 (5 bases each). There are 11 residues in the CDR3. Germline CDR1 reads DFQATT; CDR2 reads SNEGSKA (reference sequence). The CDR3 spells CSGGTYNEQLF. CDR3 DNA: TGCAGTGGAGGGACCTACAATGAGCAGCTCTTC.

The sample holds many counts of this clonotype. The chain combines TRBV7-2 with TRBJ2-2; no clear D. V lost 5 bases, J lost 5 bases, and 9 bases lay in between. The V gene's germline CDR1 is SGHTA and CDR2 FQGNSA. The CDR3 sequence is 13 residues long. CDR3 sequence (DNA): TGTGCCAGCAGCCTTGGACCTACCGGGGAGCTGTTTTTT. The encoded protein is CASSLGPTGELFF.

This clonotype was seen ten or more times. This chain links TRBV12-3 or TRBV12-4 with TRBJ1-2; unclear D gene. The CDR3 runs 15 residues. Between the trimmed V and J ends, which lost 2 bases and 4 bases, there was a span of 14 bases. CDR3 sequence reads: CASSLSAKLAYGYTF. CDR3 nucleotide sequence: TGTGCCAGCAGTTTATCGGCCAAGCTTGCCTATGGCTACACCTTC.

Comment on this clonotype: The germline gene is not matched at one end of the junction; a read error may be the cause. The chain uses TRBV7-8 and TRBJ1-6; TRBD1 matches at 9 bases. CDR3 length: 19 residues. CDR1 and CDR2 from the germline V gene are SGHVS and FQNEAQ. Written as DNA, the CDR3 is TGTGCCAGCATCTTAGCGCAGATAGGGAGGACAGGGGATAGTTCACCCCTCCACTTT. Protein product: CASILAQIGRTGDSSPLHF. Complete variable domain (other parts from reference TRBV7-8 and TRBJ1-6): GAGVSQSPRYKVAKRGQDVALRCDPISGHVSLFWYQQALGQGPEFLTYFQNEAQLDKSGLPSDRFFAERPEGSVSTLKIQRTQQEDSAVYLCASILAQIGRTGDSSPLHFGNGTRLTVT.